One T cell receptor (beta chain) is described in this entry. TCRdb reanalysed the 5' RACE reads using MiXCR and keeps one entry per CDR3 protein. This table has around 7,300 distinct CDR3 sequences, roughly 40% appearing once. The CDR3 is 18 amino acids. From germline, CDR1 is MNHEY and CDR2 SVGAGI. Trimming left V 6 bases short and J 4 bases short, with 22 bases between. This receptor was obtained from a female donor with breast cancer. The chain carries TRBV6-5 and TRBJ1-6; a possible D gene is TRBD1 (5 bases). The sequencing input was memory CD4+ T cells sorted from blood. As to subset: memory CD4+ T cells, CD4+CD45RO+CD25-. CDR3 in DNA: TGTGCCAGCAGACCAGGGAGGGATCTCCACCGGTATAATTCACCCCTCCACTTT. Amino acids: CASRPGRDLHRYNSPLHF.